The next 12 T cell receptor beta chains were all read from a single sample in a study of quantifying T cell responses using KT2 cells. Study details: RNA was reverse transcribed with TCR alpha and beta constant-region primers.

The cDNA 3' end received a ligated oligonucleotide with a UMI. An equimolar mix of RC1.1 and RC1.2 primed the beta chain across TRBC1 and TRBC2. MiXCR was run by TCRdb on the UMI-ligation and nested PCR reads, yielding one entry per CDR3 protein. The repertoire holds 60,000 or so distinct CDR3 sequences, 9% to 15% seen once, with around 9.9% in the top ten. The sequenced sample consisted of PBMCs spiked with cells of the T cell clone KT2. Receptor source: a human donor.

Only a few counts were recorded for this clonotype. The chain employs TRBV6-5 and TRBJ2-7; D is ambiguous. Trimming shortened V by 0 bases and J by 4 bases, and 13 bases separated the two germline ends. CDR3 length: 15 residues. CDR1 is MNHEY, CDR2 SVGAGI, per germline. The CDR3 loop reads CASSYSGWGKYEQYF. In DNA form, the CDR3 reads TGTGCCAGCAGTTACTCAGGTTGGGGAAAGTACGAGCAGTACTTC.

This clonotype turned up a few times. The chain recombines TRBV29-1 with TRBJ1-1, with D unclear. Trimming removed 1 base at V and 0 bases at J, with 9 bases between. Germline V gene data show CDR1 as SQVTM and CDR2 as ANQGSEA. This CDR3 is built from 14 residues. Written as DNA, the CDR3 is TGCAGCGTTGAAGTTCGGGGAATGAACACTGAAGCTTTCTTT. Residues: CSVEVRGMNTEAFF.

This rearrangement joins TRBV6-1 to TRBJ1-1; tentative D call: TRBD1 (5 bases). The CDR3 is 14 amino acids. V lost 2 bases, J lost 4 bases, and 11 bases lay in between. Germline CDR1 reads MNHNS; CDR2 reads SASEGT. CDR3 protein: CASSELYGGTEAFF. CDR3 in DNA: TGTGCCAGCAGTGAATTATATGGGGGCACTGAAGCTTTCTTT.

This chain connects TRBV5-5 to TRBJ2-7; 13 nucleotides match TRBD2. The V segment lost 4 bases and the J segment 4 bases; nucleotides outside the gene matches: 8. The germline V gene has CDR1 SGHKS and CDR2 YYEKEE (reference sequence). This CDR3 comprises 16 residues. CDR3 in DNA: TGTGCCAGCAGCCCACCACTAGCGGGAGGGGCTTACGAGCAGTACTTC. Translation: CASSPPLAGGAYEQYF. Full variable domain (missing parts from reference TRBV5-5 and TRBJ2-7): DAGVTQSPTHLIKTRGQQVTLRCSPISGHKSVSWYQQVLGQGPQFIFQYYEKEERGRGNFPDRFSARQFPNYSSELNVNALLLGDSALYLCASSPPLAGGAYEQYFGPGTRLTVT.

This clonotype was detected ten times or more. V gene TRBV20-1 combines with J gene TRBJ2-3; D is perhaps TRBD1 (5 bases). V lost 5 bases and J 1 base, leaving 16 bases between the germline ends. The CDR3 extends over 15 amino acids. The germline V gene has CDR1 DFQATT and CDR2 SNEGSKA (reference sequence). The CDR3 is CSAGANSARTDTQYF. CDR3 DNA: TGCAGTGCTGGGGCTAACAGCGCCCGCACAGATACGCAGTATTTT.

V and J are TRBV10-1 and TRBJ2-3, with 10 bases fitting TRBD2. Germline CDR1 reads WNHNN; CDR2 reads SYGVQD (reference sequence). This CDR3 comprises 15 residues. V shed 8 bases, J shed 5 bases, and the junction held 10 bases outside the gene matches. CDR3 protein: CASSKLAGGLDTQYF. The DNA of the CDR3 is TGCGCCAGCTCCAAATTAGCGGGAGGTTTAGATACGCAGTATTTT.

The sample holds a few counts of this clonotype. This chain joins TRBV14 and TRBJ1-5; 7 bases agree with TRBD1. Germline CDR1 reads SGHDN; CDR2 reads FVKESK. The CDR3 length is 13 residues. The V segment lost 3 bases and the J segment 4 bases; nucleotides outside the gene matches: 0. CDR3 nucleotide sequence: TGTGCCAGCAGCCAGGACAGGAATCAGCCCCAGCATTTT. Its translation is CASSQDRNQPQHF.

This clonotype appeared a few times. The rearrangement links TRBV7-2 to TRBJ2-3; the D gene is possibly TRBD2 (5 bases). Germline V gene data show CDR1 as SGHTA and CDR2 as FQGNSA. There are 14 residues in the CDR3. The V and J ends lost 7 bases and 2 bases respectively, with 13 bases between them. The DNA for the CDR3 is TGTGCCAGCACCGGGGATCCCGACACAGATACGCAGTATTTT. Translated: CASTGDPDTDTQYF.

This clonotype was seen more than once but under ten times. V gene TRBV19 combines with J gene TRBJ1-5; 7 nucleotides agree with TRBD1. V trimming: 4 bases; J trimming: 2 bases; junction bases outside the gene matches: 11. CDR3 size: 17 residues. Germline lookup yields CDR1 LNHDA and CDR2 SQIVND (reference sequence). The CDR3, as DNA: TGTGCCAGTAGTAGGATGAGGGGGCTCAGAGGCAATCAGCCCCAGCATTTT. This codes for CASSRMRGLRGNQPQHF.

This chain connects TRBV12-3 or TRBV12-4 to TRBJ2-5, with a tentative D call TRBD2 (6 bases). The CDR3 totals 13 residues. Trimming took 3 bases from V and 8 from J, leaving 13 bases between them. Here the CDR3 reads CASSFRFGGTQYF. CDR3 nucleotides: TGTGCCAGCAGTTTTAGGTTCGGGGGTACCCAGTACTTC.

In its sample, this clonotype was seen a few times. V gene TRBV7-9 combines with J gene TRBJ2-7; D not certain. From germline, CDR1 is SEHNR and CDR2 FQNEAQ (reference sequence). Trimming cost V 2 bases and J 6 bases, with 8 bases left between them. This CDR3 spans 12 amino acids. In DNA form, the CDR3 reads TGTGCCAGCAGCTTATCTCCGAGCGAGCAGTACTTC. Its protein is CASSLSPSEQYF. Combining the CDR3 with reference TRBV7-9 and TRBJ2-7 gives the whole variable domain DTGVSQNPRHKITKRGQNVTFRCDPISEHNRLYWYRQTLGQGPEFLTYFQNEAQLEKSRLLSDRFSAERPKGSFSTLEIQRTEQGDSAMYLCASSLSPSEQYFGPGTRLTVT.

The table lists this clonotype with a few counts. The chain uses TRBV20-1 and TRBJ1-5; maybe TRBD1 (5 bases). Trimming shortened V by 6 bases and J by 0 bases, and 9 bases separated the two germline ends. The CDR3 contains 13 residues. CDR1 is DFQATT and CDR2 is SNEGSKA in the germline V gene (reference sequence). DNA for the CDR3: TGCAGTGCAAGGACACATAGCAATCAGCCCCAGCATTTT. Amino acid sequence: CSARTHSNQPQHF.